Each of the 26 T cell receptor beta chains below was sequenced from the same sample in a study of blood T cell repertoires in COVID-19. Sequenced by immunoSEQ multiplex PCR; TCRdb stores in-frame clones only, minus some. Counted here are around 52,000 clones, approximately 89% occurring once; the ten biggest clones make up less than 30%. Sequenced: peripheral blood. The source of these receptors is a woman of 80 years or more with acute or convalescent COVID-19.

The J gene is TRBJ1-3, the V gene TRBV5-5; D call uncertain. From germline, CDR1 is SGHKS and CDR2 YYEKEE (reference sequence). The CDR3 totals 17 residues. The V and J ends lost 1 base and 0 bases respectively, with 14 bases between them. The DNA for the CDR3 is TGTGCCAGCAGCTTGATATTCCCTAACCCCTCTGGAAACACCATATATTTT. This encodes CASSLIFPNPSGNTIYF.

CDR3 sequence: CASGRREKTGELFF. In nucleotides, the CDR3 is TGTGCCAGCGGCCGGAGGGAAAAAACCGGGGAGCTGTTTTTT. The gene calls are TRBV6-5 and TRBJ2-2, with D maybe TRBD2 (6 bases). Deletions cut 8 bases from V and 5 bases from J, with 15 bases between. Per the germline V gene, CDR1 is MNHEY and CDR2 is SVGAGI. CDR3 size: 14 residues.

To note about this clone: Its ends do not fully match the called genes, so a read error is possible. As DNA, the CDR3 is TGTGCCAGTAGTTCCGCCTTACGGTGGGCCCACGTCCTGACTTTC. The encoded protein is CASSSALRWAHVLTF. The rearrangement uses TRBV19 and TRBJ2-6; D is ambiguous. Germline V CDR1 and CDR2: LNHDA, SQIVND (reference sequence). The CDR3 covers 15 residues.

The chain links TRBV5-5 to TRBJ2-5, with TRBD1 as a possible D gene (5 bases). CDR1 is SGHKS, CDR2 YYEKEE, per germline (reference sequence). The length of the CDR3 is 13 residues. The V end was cut by 7 bases, the J end by 5 bases, with 15 bases between. Here the CDR3 DNA reads TGTGCCAGCTCCATCAGGGTCTGGGAGACCCAGTACTTC. This encodes CASSIRVWETQYF.

The chain combines TRBV2 with TRBJ1-2, with a weak D call TRBD1 (6 bases). This CDR3 is 16 amino acids long. Germline CDR1 SNHLY, CDR2 FYNNEI. Trimming stripped 4 bases from V and 6 bases from J, with 21 bases between. The CDR3 loop is CASSGVGQGFVDGYTF. DNA of the CDR3: TGTGCCAGCAGTGGGGTGGGCCAGGGGTTTGTCGATGGCTACACCTTC.

The chain combines TRBV5-6 with TRBJ2-7; 7 nucleotides align to TRBD2. The CDR3 has 16 amino acids. CDR1 SGHDT and CDR2 YYEEEE come from the germline V gene. Trimming removed 4 bases from V and 1 base from J; junction bases left unmatched: 11. For the CDR3, the DNA is TGTGCCAGCAGCCCCCCGGGGAGGGCGGCATCCTACGAGCAGTACGTC. Its translation is CASSPPGRAASYEQYV.

V and J are TRBV7-9 and TRBJ2-7; no definite D call. CDR1 is SEHNR and CDR2 is FQNEAQ in the germline V gene (reference sequence). This CDR3 contains 11 residues. With 5 bases removed from V and 6 bases from J, the gap between germline ends came to 8 bases. CDR3 region: CASSQHAEQYF. CDR3 nucleotides: TGTGCCAGCAGCCAACACGCCGAGCAGTACTTC.

The V call is TRBV5-6, the J call TRBJ1-6, with 10 bases identical to TRBD1. Germline CDR1 and CDR2: SGHDT and YYEEEE. V lost 3 bases to trimming and J lost 9 bases; unmatched junction nucleotides: 9. The CDR3 is 16 amino acids. CDR3 amino acids: CASSSDRGLIGSPLHF. CDR3 coding DNA: TGTGCCAGCAGCTCGGACAGGGGGTTAATAGGTTCACCCCTCCACTTT.

The chain carries TRBV7-2 and TRBJ2-5, with TRBD2 identical over 12 bases. Germline V CDR1 and CDR2: SGHTA, FQGNSA. J lost 4 bases, V lost 2 bases, and 5 bases had no gene match. This CDR3 comprises 16 residues. CDR3 nucleotide sequence: TGTGCCAGCAGCTTAAGGACTAGCGGGGTAGGAGAGACCCAGTACTTC. It encodes CASSLRTSGVGETQYF.

The V and J genes are TRBV19 and TRBJ2-1, with TRBD1 identical over 7 bases. The CDR3 covers 15 residues. The junction had 15 bases not matched to a gene; V was cut back by 4 bases and J by 12 bases. CDR1 is LNHDA and CDR2 is SQIVND in the germline V gene (reference sequence). CDR3 in DNA: TGTGCCAGTAGTACCCCGACAGGGCCGACAATGGCGCAGTTCTTC. This gives the protein CASSTPTGPTMAQFF.

As to this clone: Its ends do not fully match the called genes, so a read error is possible. The chain links TRBV6-1 to TRBJ1-2, with D hard to call. The CDR3 consists of 10 residues. Germline CDR1 and CDR2: MNHNS and SASEGT. CDR3 coding DNA: TGTGCCAGCAGTGAAGCGCGGCAAGACTTC. Its translation: CASSEARQDF.

The gene calls are TRBV10-1 and TRBJ2-1; tentatively, D is TRBD2 (6 bases). Germline V lookup: CDR1 WNHNN, CDR2 SYGVQD (reference sequence). This CDR3 region has 15 residues. With 2 bases removed from V and 5 bases from J, the gap between germline ends came to 13 bases. For the CDR3, the DNA is TGCGCCAGCAGTGAGCCGGGGGTCGGGGACAATGAGCAGTTCTTC. It yields the protein CASSEPGVGDNEQFF.

The chain is built from TRBV19 and TRBJ2-3; the match to TRBD2 covers 13 bases. Germline loops: CDR1 LNHDA, CDR2 SQIVND (reference sequence). CDR3 length: 16 residues. Trimming cost V 4 bases and J 9 bases; bases outside gene matches: 10. This CDR3 is CASSTPRLAGGPTQYF. DNA for the CDR3: TGTGCCAGTAGTACCCCTCGACTAGCGGGGGGCCCGACGCAGTATTTT.

A few counts support this clone. CDR3 sequence (DNA): TGTGCCAGCAGCTTGTACAGGGGGCTTACAGATACGCAGTATTTT. This sequence encodes CASSLYRGLTDTQYF. This sequence joins TRBV5-8 and TRBJ2-3; 9 bases map to TRBD1. The CDR3 extends over 15 amino acids. V trimming: 1 base; J trimming: 3 bases; junction bases outside the gene matches: 3. The germline V gene has CDR1 SGHTS and CDR2 YDEGEE.

The count of this clone is one. The CDR3 loop reads CASSLGGVGELFF. In DNA form, the CDR3 reads TGTGCCAGCAGTCTGGGGGGGGTCGGGGAGCTGTTTTTT. This chain links TRBV12-3 or TRBV12-4 with TRBJ2-2, with TRBD2 matching 7 bases. Trimming cost V 5 bases and J 7 bases; bases outside gene matches: 4. CDR3 length: 13 amino acids.

The gene calls are TRBV19 and TRBJ2-1, with TRBD2 matching 13 bases. J lost 9 bases, V lost 3 bases, and 8 bases had no gene match. The CDR3 length is 16 residues. The germline gives CDR1 LNHDA, CDR2 SQIVND (reference sequence). The CDR3 bases are TGTGCCAGTAGTATTCTGGGACTAGCGGGGCTGACTGAGCAGTTCTTC. This encodes CASSILGLAGLTEQFF.

The V and J genes are TRBV10-1 and TRBJ1-1; no clear D. The CDR3 covers 13 residues. Trimming removed 6 bases from V and 1 base from J, with 9 bases in between. CDR1 is WNHNN, CDR2 SYGVQD, per germline (reference sequence). The CDR3 DNA reads as TGCGCCAGCAGCGCCCAGGCGAACACTGAAGCTTTCTTT. It codes for CASSAQANTEAFF.

The chain is built from TRBV5-1 and TRBJ1-3; the D is unclear. The V gene's germline CDR1 is SGHRS and CDR2 YFSETQ. CDR3 length: 17 amino acids. V gave up 0 bases and J gave up 0 bases, with 13 bases separating them. CDR3 DNA sequence: TGCGCCAGCAGCTTGGAATACAGCGGACTCTCTGGAAACACCATATATTTT. It is translated as CASSLEYSGLSGNTIYF.

This chain links TRBV7-2 with TRBJ1-6; no clear D. This CDR3 region has 13 residues. Germline V CDR1 and CDR2: SGHTA, FQGNSA. Trimming pared 3 bases from V and 5 bases from J, leaving 5 bases between. CDR3 coding DNA: TGTGCCAGCAGCTTCACGGATAATTCACCCCTCCACTTT. Protein product: CASSFTDNSPLHF.

The chain combines TRBV11-2 with TRBJ2-5; possible D gene TRBD2, 6 bases. Germline V gene data show CDR1 as SGHAT and CDR2 as FQNNGV. V was shortened by 4 bases and J by 5 bases, with 14 bases between the two germline ends. The CDR3 is made up of 14 amino acids. The CDR3 sequence: CASSSPAGRETQYF. CDR3 sequence (DNA): TGTGCCAGCAGCTCCCCCGCGGGGCGGGAGACCCAGTACTTC. Drawing the rest from reference TRBV11-2 and TRBJ2-5, the complete variable domain is EAGVAQSPRYKIIEKRQSVAFWCNPISGHATLYWYQQILGQGPKLLIQFQNNGVVDDSQLPKDRFSAERLKGVDSTLKIQPAKLEDSAVYLCASSSPAGRETQYFGPGTRLLVL.

This clone was detected only once. The chain combines TRBV14 with TRBJ2-3, with D possibly TRBD2 on 6 matching bases. The CDR3 totals 16 residues. The ends were cut back, 3 bases at V and 1 base at J, with 14 bases in the middle. The germline CDR1 and CDR2 sequences are SGHDN and FVKESK. The chain's CDR3 is CASSQAGGVRTDTQYF. The DNA of the CDR3 is TGTGCCAGCAGCCAGGCCGGCGGGGTCCGCACAGATACGCAGTATTTT.

The V call is TRBV6-5, the J call TRBJ2-3, with TRBD2 identical over 12 bases. Unmatched junction bases numbered 12, after V lost 11 bases and J lost 6 bases. The CDR3 is made up of 15 amino acids. The germline V gene has CDR1 MNHEY and CDR2 SVGAGI. The DNA of the CDR3 is TGTGCCTCCTTCCCCGCTAGCGGGGGGGCCGATACGCAGTATTTT. As protein: CASFPASGGADTQYF.

The gene calls are TRBV5-1 and TRBJ1-1; D is ambiguous. CDR1 and CDR2 from the germline V gene are SGHRS and YFSETQ. CDR3 length: 14 residues. V was shortened by 0 bases and J by 1 base, with 7 bases between the two germline ends. For the CDR3, the DNA is TGCGCCAGCAGCTTGGCGGTAGAGAACACTGAAGCTTTCTTT. It translates to CASSLAVENTEAFF.

V is TRBV7-6 and J is TRBJ2-3; 8 bases align to TRBD2. Germline loops: CDR1 SGHVS, CDR2 FNYEAQ. V lost 5 bases to trimming and J lost 0 bases; unmatched junction nucleotides: 19. The CDR3 runs to 20 residues. The CDR3 sequence is CASSGAGRRGVASSTDTQYF. The CDR3 DNA reads TGTGCCAGCAGCGGAGCTGGGCGGCGGGGGGTCGCCTCTAGCACAGATACGCAGTATTTT.

The rearrangement uses TRBV2 and TRBJ2-1, with 8 nucleotides matching TRBD2. Germline CDR1 SNHLY, CDR2 FYNNEI. Trimming removed 6 bases from V and 6 bases from J; junction bases left unmatched: 10. The CDR3 has 15 amino acids. CDR3 protein: CASRVAGGAGNEQFF. The DNA for the CDR3 is TGTGCCAGCAGGGTCGCGGGGGGCGCGGGCAATGAGCAGTTCTTC.

The chain recombines TRBV2 with TRBJ2-5; 9 nucleotides agree with TRBD2. Per the germline V gene, CDR1 is SNHLY and CDR2 is FYNNEI. The CDR3 is made up of 15 amino acids. V was clipped by 0 bases and J by 5 bases; unmatched bases: 4. The CDR3, as DNA: TGTGCCAGCAGTGAAGCAGCGGGGGGAGGGGAGACCCAGTACTTC. Translating gives CASSEAAGGGETQYF.